A single sample gave rise to the 5 T cell receptor beta chains below, sequenced in a study of T cell repertoires in cytomegalovirus infection (dated by TCRdb to between 2018 and 2021). The sequencing machine was an Illumina HiSeq 1500. TCRdb reprocessed the public reads (quality trimming at Q25 with fastp, clone calling with MiXCR) and kept in-frame beta chains. Merged by CDR3 protein, the rows form single entries marked with the most common genes and DNA. The table for this sample lists about 300,000 distinct CDR3 sequences; 9.6% of them were counted only once. The ten largest clones take up 2.5% of the sample. Sequenced input: PBMCs. All receptors come from a human donor in good health (CMV status not recorded). Some clones in this sample may be carry-over from other donors' samples.

The CDR3 is CASSQDISGTRIASPLHF. The DNA of the CDR3 is TGTGCCAGCAGCCAAGATATATCAGGGACTCGGATCGCTTCACCCCTCCACTTT. V usage is TRBV14 and J usage is TRBJ1-6, with a weak D call TRBD1 (5 bases). Germline V gene sequence: CDR1 SGHDN, CDR2 FVKESK. The germline V and J ends were trimmed by 0 bases and 9 bases, with 21 bases remaining between them. CDR3 length equals 18 residues.

This clonotype was recorded at least ten times. The chain has TRBV6-1 and TRBJ1-2; D perhaps matches TRBD1 (6 bases). The CDR3 contains 11 residues. The V and J ends lost 10 bases and 8 bases respectively, with 14 bases between them. Germline V gene data show CDR1 as MNHNS and CDR2 as SASEGT. CDR3 DNA sequence: TGTGCCACCAGGACAGCGATCGGCTACACCTTC. Its translation is CATRTAIGYTF.

This clonotype showed up many times. The gene calls are TRBV28 and TRBJ2-1; D not certain. V was shortened by 3 bases and J by 3 bases, with 12 bases between the two germline ends. Germline CDR1 MDHEN, CDR2 SYDVKM. The CDR3 extends over 15 amino acids. CDR3: CASSFIRIIYNEQFF. DNA of the CDR3: TGTGCCAGCAGTTTCATTAGGATAATCTACAATGAGCAGTTCTTC.

This clonotype was observed many times. This chain links TRBV7-2 with TRBJ1-1; D is possibly TRBD1 (6 bases). CDR1 is SGHTA, CDR2 FQGNSA, per germline. This CDR3 has 13 residues. V lost 2 bases to trimming and J lost 3 bases, with 7 bases between them. The CDR3 DNA reads TGTGCCAGCAGCTTACAGGGGTACACTGAAGCTTTCTTT. It codes for CASSLQGYTEAFF.

This clonotype has a count of ten or more. The V gene is TRBV6-5, the J gene TRBJ2-1; D possibly corresponds to TRBD2 (6 bases). Trimming stripped 2 bases from V and 8 bases from J, with 16 bases between. The CDR3 is made up of 15 amino acids. From germline, CDR1 is MNHEY and CDR2 SVGAGI. CDR3 DNA sequence: TGTGCCAGCAGTTACCAGGGACTCACTGGATATGAGCAGTTCTTC. It yields the protein CASSYQGLTGYEQFF.